Reported below is one TCR beta chain. As yet, its antigen is unknown. This specimen comes from a study of cytomegalovirus exposure and HLA in healthy donors. General study points: The only immune exposure information that was available was CMV serostatus.

The primer mix had 60 Vbeta and 13 Jbeta primers. Measured with immunoSEQ multiplex PCR; TCRdb has only the in-frame clones, and not every one. The table records about 100,000 clones, 74% of them present only once. The CDR3 sequence is 14 residues long. Germline V lookup: CDR1 SGDLS, CDR2 YYNGEE. Trimming removed 7 bases from V and 4 bases from J, with 16 bases in between. The TCR originated in a woman between 35 and 50 years old in good health and CMV-seropositive. Specimen: PBMCs. The rearrangement links TRBV9 to TRBJ2-3; D gene unclear. In DNA form, the CDR3 reads TGTGCCAGCGGCCAGACCCGACGGGCAGATACGCAGTATTTT. Protein: CASGQTRRADTQYF.